This is a list of T cell receptor beta chains from one sample in a study of blood T cells in healthy people across ages. TCRdb re-called the 5' RACE reads with MiXCR, one entry per CDR3 protein. The sample carries about 560,000 distinct CDR3 sequences, about 29% recorded once. This sample also appeared in a second study, on T cells of mothers and their children.

Sequences were obtained from blood. These receptors all come from a boy between 2 and 10 years old in good health. Each CDR3 is given without its conserved first and last residue.

cdr3_aa: ASSLAGLAGRSYNEQF
v_call: TRBV7-8

cdr3_aa: ASSSPIGTSGFYEQY
v_call: TRBV27

cdr3_aa: ATRDRPDQY
v_call: TRBV6-6

cdr3_aa: SARDSGRGTDTQY
v_call: TRBV20-1

cdr3_aa: ASSLGWQGYEQY
v_call: TRBV27

cdr3_aa: ASSFRVGNTIY
v_call: TRBV12-3/TRBV12-4

cdr3_aa: ASSLRETSGNYEQY
v_call: TRBV12-3/TRBV12-4

cdr3_aa: ASYTGHSNQPQH
v_call: TRBV6-6

cdr3_aa: TSSVENRRHTQY
v_call: TRBV9

cdr3_aa: ATSEGNYGYT
v_call: TRBV28

cdr3_aa: SARPTDRETQY
v_call: TRBV20-1

cdr3_aa: ASSLEPSNTEAF
v_call: TRBV5-1

cdr3_aa: ASSPPPERPGGYEQY
v_call: TRBV27

cdr3_aa: SARVSEKLF
v_call: TRBV20-1

cdr3_aa: ASSLGLSPQETQY
v_call: TRBV28

cdr3_aa: ASSPSGGHEQY
v_call: TRBV12-3/TRBV12-4

cdr3_aa: ASSALGDVEKLF
v_call: TRBV6-1

cdr3_aa: ASSQEREIYNEQF
v_call: TRBV4-3

cdr3_aa: SVDGTGVFLDTQY
v_call: TRBV29-1

cdr3_aa: ASSILAGETQY
v_call: TRBV19

cdr3_aa: ASSLGELGGEQY
v_call: TRBV7-8

cdr3_aa: ASSLTGAINNEQF
v_call: TRBV28

cdr3_aa: ASSVEYDQPQH
v_call: TRBV9

cdr3_aa: ASSYRGSYGYT
v_call: TRBV28

cdr3_aa: ASSTDRVNYGYT
v_call: TRBV6-5

cdr3_aa: ASSGTSGRAADTQY
v_call: TRBV10-1

cdr3_aa: SAGTGLLKYEQY
v_call: TRBV20-1

cdr3_aa: ASGLGANTEAF
v_call: TRBV12-5

cdr3_aa: AISESLRAGQETQY
v_call: TRBV10-3

cdr3_aa: ASSSGSYEQY
v_call: TRBV5-1

cdr3_aa: SARDSTGNSYEQY
v_call: TRBV20-1